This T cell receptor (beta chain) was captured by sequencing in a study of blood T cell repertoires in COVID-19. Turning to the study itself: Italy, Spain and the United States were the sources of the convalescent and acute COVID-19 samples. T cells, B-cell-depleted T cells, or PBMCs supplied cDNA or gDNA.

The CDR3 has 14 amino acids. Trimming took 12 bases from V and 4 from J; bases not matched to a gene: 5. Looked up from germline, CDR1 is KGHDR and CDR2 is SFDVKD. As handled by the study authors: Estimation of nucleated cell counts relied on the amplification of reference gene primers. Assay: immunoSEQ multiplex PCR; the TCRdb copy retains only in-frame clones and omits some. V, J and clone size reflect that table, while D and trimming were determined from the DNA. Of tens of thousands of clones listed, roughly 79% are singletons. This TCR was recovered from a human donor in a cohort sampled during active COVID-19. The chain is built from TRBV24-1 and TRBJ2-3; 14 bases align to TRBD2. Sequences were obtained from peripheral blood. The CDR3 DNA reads TGTGCCGTGGGGACTAGCGGGGGTGCAGATACGCAGTATTTT. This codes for CAVGTSGGADTQYF.